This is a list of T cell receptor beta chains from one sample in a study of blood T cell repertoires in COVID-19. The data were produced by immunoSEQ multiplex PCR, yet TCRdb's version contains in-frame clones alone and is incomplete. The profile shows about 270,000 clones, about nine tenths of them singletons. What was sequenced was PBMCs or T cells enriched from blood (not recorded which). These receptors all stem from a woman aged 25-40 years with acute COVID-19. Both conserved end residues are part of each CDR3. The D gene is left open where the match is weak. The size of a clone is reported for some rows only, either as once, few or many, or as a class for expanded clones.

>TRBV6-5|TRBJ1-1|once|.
CASSYRQAWDTEAFF
TGTGCCAGCAGTTATAGACAGGCCTGGGACACTGAAGCTTTCTTT
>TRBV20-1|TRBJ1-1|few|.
CSARASEAFF
TGCAGTGCTAGAGCCTCTGAAGCTTTCTTT
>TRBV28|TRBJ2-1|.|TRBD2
CASSLLGEGDNEQFF
TGTGCCAGCAGTTTATTGGGGGAGGGCGACAATGAGCAGTTCTTC
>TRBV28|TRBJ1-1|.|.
CASSPHGGANTEAFF
TGTGCCAGCAGTCCCCATGGGGGGGCGAACACTGAAGCTTTCTTT
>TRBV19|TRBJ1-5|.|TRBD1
CASSSSTGVGNQPQHF
TGTGCCAGTAGCTCATCAACAGGGGTCGGCAATCAGCCCCAGCATTTT
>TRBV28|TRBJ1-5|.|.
CASNLGHQNQPQHF
TGTGCCAGCAACCTGGGGCACCAGAATCAGCCCCAGCATTTT
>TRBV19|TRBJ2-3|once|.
CASSAADTQYF
TGTGCCAGTAGTGCTGCGGATACGCAGTATTTT
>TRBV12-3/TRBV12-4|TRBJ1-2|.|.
CASSLRGGGYTF
TGTGCCAGCAGTTTACGAGGGGGTGGCTACACCTTC
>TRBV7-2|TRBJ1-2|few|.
CASSPQGGDYGYTF
TGTGCCAGCAGCCCACAGGGAGGGGACTATGGCTACACCTTC
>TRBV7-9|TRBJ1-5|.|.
CASSLGQYSNQPQHF
TGTGCCAGCAGCTTAGGCCAGTATAGCAATCAGCCCCAGCATTTT
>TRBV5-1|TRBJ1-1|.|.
CASSSTGNTEAFF
TGCGCCAGCAGCTCTACAGGGAACACTGAAGCTTTCTTT
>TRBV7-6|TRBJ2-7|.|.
CASSFSELYEQYF
TGTGCCAGCAGCTTTAGTGAACTATACGAGCAGTACTTC
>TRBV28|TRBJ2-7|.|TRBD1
CASSGTGGQYF
TGTGCCAGCAGTGGGACAGGAGGGCAGTACTTC
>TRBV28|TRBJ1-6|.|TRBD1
CASSLFGAGGNNSPLHF
TGTGCCAGCAGTTTATTCGGGGCAGGGGGAAATAATTCACCCCTCCACTTT
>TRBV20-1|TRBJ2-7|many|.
CSALGGSEQYF
TGCAGTGCCCTAGGAGGGAGCGAGCAGTACTTC
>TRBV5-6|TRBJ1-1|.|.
CASSLAGDAFF
TGTGCCAGCAGCTTAGCGGGGGACGCTTTCTTT
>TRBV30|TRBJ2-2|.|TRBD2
CAWSRAGANTGELFF
TGTGCCTGGTCAAGGGCGGGGGCGAACACCGGGGAGCTGTTTTTT
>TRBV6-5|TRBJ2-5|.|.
CASTPRGGAETQYF
TGTGCCAGCACCCCGAGGGGGGGAGCAGAGACCCAGTACTTC
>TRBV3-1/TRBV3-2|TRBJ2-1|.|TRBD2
CASSQVTSGRAYYNEQFF
TGTGCCAGCAGCCAAGTGACTAGCGGGAGGGCCTATTACAATGAGCAGTTCTTC
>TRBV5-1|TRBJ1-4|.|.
CASKPPRADEKLFF
TGCGCCAGCAAACCCCCCAGGGCCGATGAAAAACTGTTTTTT
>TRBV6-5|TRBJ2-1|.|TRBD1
CASSYSWSGQGEQFF
TGTGCCAGCAGTTACTCGTGGTCGGGACAGGGGGAGCAGTTCTTC
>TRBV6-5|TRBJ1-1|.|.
CASRSLRGGDTEAFF
TGTGCCAGCAGAAGTTTGAGGGGAGGGGACACTGAAGCTTTCTTT
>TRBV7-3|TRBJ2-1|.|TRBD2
CASSEGLAGEQFF
TGTGCCAGCAGCGAAGGACTAGCAGGTGAGCAGTTCTTC
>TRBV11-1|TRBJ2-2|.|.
CASSSEGNTGELFF
TGTGCCAGCAGCTCGGAGGGTAACACCGGGGAGCTGTTTTTT
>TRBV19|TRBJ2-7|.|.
CASATGVRWFDEQYF
TGTGCCAGTGCGACTGGAGTTCGGTGGTTTGACGAGCAGTACTTC
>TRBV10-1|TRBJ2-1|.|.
CASSETQVGGWLNEQFF
TGCGCCAGCAGTGAGACCCAAGTTGGGGGGTGGCTCAATGAGCAGTTCTTC
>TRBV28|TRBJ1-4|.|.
CASSFSDTRGEKLFF
TGTGCCAGCAGTTTCTCCGACACGCGGGGTGAAAAACTGTTTTTT
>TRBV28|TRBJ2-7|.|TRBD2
CASSLGSSGDEQYF
TGTGCCAGCAGTTTGGGATCTAGCGGGGACGAGCAGTACTTC
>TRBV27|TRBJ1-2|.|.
CASSLSASGGYTF
TGTGCCAGCAGTTTATCAGCTTCCGGGGGCTACACCTTC
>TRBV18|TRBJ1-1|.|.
CASSRQGEAFF
TGTGCCAGCTCCCGGCAGGGTGAAGCTTTCTTT
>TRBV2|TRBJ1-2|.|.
CASASAERYGYTF
TGTGCCAGCGCCAGTGCTGAGAGGTATGGCTACACCTTC
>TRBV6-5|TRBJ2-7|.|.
CATNLEGYEQYF
TGTGCCACCAATTTGGAGGGCTACGAGCAGTACTTC
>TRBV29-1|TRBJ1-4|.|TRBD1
CSARQGNEKLFF
TGCAGCGCTCGACAGGGTAATGAAAAACTGTTTTTT
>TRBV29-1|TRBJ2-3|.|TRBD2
CSVVGRLATSDTQYF
TGCAGCGTTGTGGGGCGACTAGCTACCTCAGATACGCAGTATTTT
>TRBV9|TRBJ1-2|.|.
CASSVVREGFIRGYTF
TGTGCCAGCAGCGTAGTTAGGGAGGGGTTTATAAGGGGCTACACCTTC
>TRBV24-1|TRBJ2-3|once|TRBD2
CATSEGTSGTDTQYF
TGTGCCACCAGTGAAGGGACTAGCGGCACAGATACGCAGTATTTT